Described below is a single T cell receptor beta chain sequence and its context. Its target is not known. Trimming stripped 3 bases from V and 1 base from J, with 9 bases between. Germline V gene data show CDR1 as DFQATT and CDR2 as SNEGSKA (reference sequence). The CDR3 runs to 13 residues. This sample is drawn from a study of Graves' ophthalmopathy and Graves' hyperthyroidism. Study information: The blood sample was drawn at first diagnosis and before any treatment.

RNA transcripts were the template, and TCR beta CDR3 regions were amplified from them. First-round RT-PCR employed HTBI primers, with a second-round multiplex PCR after it. TCRdb itself ran the multiplex PCR reads through MiXCR, one entry per CDR3 protein. The sample lists 200,000 to 300,000 distinct CDR3 sequences; around 45% were seen once. Findings of the study overall: The model reached 70.59% sensitivity and around 72% specificity for predicting ophthalmopathy progression.

What was sequenced was peripheral blood. The TCR comes from an adult man with Graves' ophthalmopathy. J is TRBJ2-5 and V is TRBV20-1, with unresolved D. The CDR3, as DNA: TGCAGTGCTAGGACCCCCCCCCAAGAGACCCAGTACTTC. Residues: CSARTPPQETQYF.